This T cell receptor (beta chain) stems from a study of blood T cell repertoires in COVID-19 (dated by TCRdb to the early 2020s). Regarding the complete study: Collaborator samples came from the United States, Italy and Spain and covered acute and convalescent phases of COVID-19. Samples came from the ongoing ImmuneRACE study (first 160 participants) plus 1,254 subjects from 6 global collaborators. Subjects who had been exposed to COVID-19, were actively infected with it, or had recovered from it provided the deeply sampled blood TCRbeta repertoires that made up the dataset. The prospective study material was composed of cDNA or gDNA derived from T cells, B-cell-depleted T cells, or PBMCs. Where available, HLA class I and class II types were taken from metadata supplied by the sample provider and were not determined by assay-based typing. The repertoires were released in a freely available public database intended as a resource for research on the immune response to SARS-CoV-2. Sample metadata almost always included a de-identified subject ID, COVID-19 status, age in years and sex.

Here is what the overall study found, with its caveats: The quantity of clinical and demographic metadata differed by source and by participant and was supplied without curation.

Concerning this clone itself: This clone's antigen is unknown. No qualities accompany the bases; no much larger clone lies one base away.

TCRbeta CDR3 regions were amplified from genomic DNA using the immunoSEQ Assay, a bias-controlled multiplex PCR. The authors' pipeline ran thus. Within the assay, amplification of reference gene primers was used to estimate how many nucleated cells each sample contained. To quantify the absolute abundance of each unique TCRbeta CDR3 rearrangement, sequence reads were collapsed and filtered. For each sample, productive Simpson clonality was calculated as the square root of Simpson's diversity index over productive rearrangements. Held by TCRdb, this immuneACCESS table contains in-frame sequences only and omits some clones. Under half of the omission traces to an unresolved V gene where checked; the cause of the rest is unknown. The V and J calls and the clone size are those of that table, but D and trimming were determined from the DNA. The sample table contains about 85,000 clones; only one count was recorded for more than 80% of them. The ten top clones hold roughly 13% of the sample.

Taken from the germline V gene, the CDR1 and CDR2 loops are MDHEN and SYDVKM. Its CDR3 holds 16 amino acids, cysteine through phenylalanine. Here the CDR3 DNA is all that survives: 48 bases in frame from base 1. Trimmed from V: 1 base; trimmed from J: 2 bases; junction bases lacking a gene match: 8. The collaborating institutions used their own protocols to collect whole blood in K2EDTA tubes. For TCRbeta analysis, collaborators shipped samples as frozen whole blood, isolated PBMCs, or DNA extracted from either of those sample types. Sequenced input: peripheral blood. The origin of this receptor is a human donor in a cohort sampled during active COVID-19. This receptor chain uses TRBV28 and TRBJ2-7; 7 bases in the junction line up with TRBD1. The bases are TGTGCCAGCAGTTTATCTTCTGTGACAGGGCCCTACGAGCAGTACTTC. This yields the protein CASSLSSVTGPYEQYF.